Listed here are 21 T cell receptor beta chains from one sample, sequenced in a study of T cell repertoires in cytomegalovirus infection (dated by TCRdb to the late 2010s). The reads were generated on an Illumina HiSeq 1500. Using fastp at Q25 and MiXCR, TCRdb reprocessed the public reads and kept productive beta chains. For every CDR3 protein sequence, its rows merge into one entry that carries the most common genes and DNA. This sample gives around 190,000 distinct CDR3 sequences in total; approximately 15% of them show up just once. The top ten clones comprise 20% to 30% of the sample. Sequenced input: PBMCs. The receptors here all came from a human donor in good health (CMV status not recorded). Some clones in this sample may be carry-over from other donors' samples.

This clonotype was seen at least ten times. V gene TRBV6-5 combines with J gene TRBJ2-3; 8 bases match TRBD2. Per the germline V gene, CDR1 is MNHEY and CDR2 is SVGAGI. CDR3 length: 15 amino acids. Unmatched junction bases numbered 5, after V lost 2 bases and J lost 4 bases. CDR3: CASSYQRESPDTQYF. CDR3 nucleotides: TGTGCCAGCAGTTACCAGCGGGAGTCCCCAGATACGCAGTATTTT.

The gene calls are TRBV5-5 and TRBJ2-1, with D perhaps matching TRBD2 (5 bases). Germline values: CDR1 SGHKS, CDR2 YYEKEE (reference sequence). Trimming shortened V by 0 bases and J by 2 bases, and 9 bases separated the two germline ends. The CDR3 is made up of 15 amino acids. DNA of the CDR3: TGTGCCAGCAGCTTGGGGACTTCTACCTACAATGAGCAGTTCTTC. This sequence encodes CASSLGTSTYNEQFF.

As for this clonotype: The junction departs from the called germline gene at one end, perhaps through a read error. The chain uses TRBV7-7 and TRBJ2-5; D is ambiguous. The CDR3 runs to 13 residues. Germline CDR1 SSHAT, CDR2 FNYEAQ (reference sequence). CDR3 nucleotide sequence: TGTGCTAGCAGCTCCCGAGGAGAAGGGACCCAGTACTTC. Translation: CASSSRGEGTQYF.

This clonotype was observed a few times. This rearrangement joins TRBV2 to TRBJ1-2, with D possibly matching TRBD1 (5 bases). Trimming removed 0 bases from V and 2 bases from J, with 13 bases in between. CDR1 and CDR2 (germline): SNHLY, FYNNEI. The CDR3 totals 16 residues. CDR3 sequence reads: CASSEARQGPNYGYTF. In nucleotides, the CDR3 is TGTGCCAGCAGTGAAGCTAGGCAGGGACCGAACTATGGCTACACCTTC.

The V gene is TRBV6-2 or TRBV6-3, the J gene TRBJ2-1, with 15 bases aligning to TRBD2. The length of the CDR3 is 15 residues. Germline CDR1 is MNHEY and CDR2 is SVGEGT. Losses at the gene ends were 2 bases for V and 7 bases for J; bases not matched to a gene: 0. The CDR3 region has the DNA TGTGCCAGCAGTTACGGGACTAGCGGGAGGAATGAGCAGTTCTTC. Translation gives CASSYGTSGRNEQFF.

The chain links TRBV27 to TRBJ1-6; D not resolved. V lost 5 bases, J lost 6 bases, and 14 bases lay in between. The CDR3 has 15 amino acids. The germline V gene encodes CDR1 MNHEY and CDR2 SMNVEV (reference sequence). CDR3 nucleotides: TGTGCCAGCAGTCCCTTAGGACGGATTAATTCACCCCTCCACTTT. Its protein is CASSPLGRINSPLHF.

This clonotype was found a few times. The chain employs TRBV5-1 and TRBJ2-1, with D perhaps assigned TRBD1 or TRBD2 (5 bases each). CDR3 length: 15 residues. The germline gives CDR1 SGHRS, CDR2 YFSETQ. With 4 bases removed from V and 6 bases from J, the gap between germline ends came to 17 bases. The CDR3 coding sequence is TGCGCCAGCAGCACCGGGACCCACATAGCCAATGAGCAGTTCTTC. It specifies CASSTGTHIANEQFF.

Many counts were recorded for this clonotype. The rearrangement uses TRBV7-2 and TRBJ2-5; perhaps TRBD1 as D (5 bases). The germline V and J ends were trimmed by 1 base and 2 bases, with 14 bases remaining between them. CDR3 length equals 16 residues. Germline V gene sequence: CDR1 SGHTA, CDR2 FQGNSA. This CDR3 is CASSLVGRALQETQYF. The CDR3 DNA reads as TGTGCCAGCAGCTTAGTAGGCAGGGCTCTACAAGAGACCCAGTACTTC.

This clonotype was recorded at least ten times. The V call is TRBV7-2, the J call TRBJ2-3, with D hard to call. This CDR3 comprises 15 residues. V was cut by 5 bases and J by 4 bases, with 16 bases left in between. Germline-derived CDR1 and CDR2 are SGHTA and FQGNSA. The CDR3 reads CASSRRPQQSDTQYF. DNA for the CDR3: TGTGCCAGCAGCCGTCGCCCCCAGCAATCAGATACGCAGTATTTT. Based on the CDR3 plus reference TRBV7-2 and TRBJ2-3, the full variable domain is GAGVSQSPSNKVTEKGKDVELRCDPISGHTALYWYRQSLGQGLEFLIYFQGNSAPDKSGLPSDRFSAERTGGSVSTLTIQRTQQEDSAVYLCASSRRPQQSDTQYFGPGTRLTVL.

This clonotype was counted between two and nine times. The chain uses TRBV18 and TRBJ2-5, with D uncertain. CDR1 KGHSH and CDR2 LQKENI come from the germline V gene. The CDR3 is 13 amino acids. Trimming pared 3 bases from V and 2 bases from J, leaving 7 bases between. The CDR3, as DNA: TGTGCCAGCTCACCTAGAAAGCAAGAGACCCAGTACTTC. This codes for CASSPRKQETQYF.

In this sample, this clonotype turned up many times. This chain uses TRBV7-2 with TRBJ1-4; no definite D call. V lost 4 bases to trimming and J lost 0 bases, with 12 bases between them. CDR3 length: 16 amino acids. The V gene's germline CDR1 is SGHTA and CDR2 FQGNSA. CDR3 sequence: CASSSLAGTTNEKLFF. The CDR3 DNA reads TGTGCCAGCAGCTCCCTGGCGGGGACAACTAATGAAAAACTGTTTTTT.

The V and J genes are TRBV29-1 and TRBJ1-3; D gene uncertain. The CDR3 has 15 residues. Trimming shortened V by 4 bases and J by 0 bases, and 13 bases separated the two germline ends. Germline V lookup: CDR1 SQVTM, CDR2 ANQGSEA. CDR3 protein: CSVVEGRTSGNTIYF. The CDR3 bases are TGCAGCGTTGTCGAAGGACGGACCTCTGGAAACACCATATATTTT. Looking up the rest from reference TRBV29-1 and TRBJ1-3 gives the full variable domain: SAVISQKPSRDICQRGTSLTIQCQVDSQVTMMFWYRQQPGQSLTLIATANQGSEATYESGFVIDKFPISRPNLTFSTLTVSNMSPEDSSIYLCSVVEGRTSGNTIYFGEGSWLTVV.

This chain uses TRBV5-6 with TRBJ2-4, with unresolved D. Germline V gives CDR1 SGHDT, CDR2 YYEEEE. Trimming pared 4 bases from V and 6 bases from J, leaving 14 bases between. This CDR3 contains 14 residues. The CDR3 loop is CASSRTRVGNIQYF. CDR3 DNA: TGTGCCAGCAGCCGCACAAGGGTCGGAAACATTCAGTACTTC.

This clonotype was counted between two and nine times. V usage is TRBV28 and J usage is TRBJ1-2; TRBD1 matches at 7 bases. The CDR3 has 15 residues. CDR1 MDHEN and CDR2 SYDVKM come from the germline V gene. The junction had 13 bases not matched to a gene; V was cut back by 7 bases and J by 5 bases. CDR3 nucleotides: TGTGCCAGCAAAGACAGGGAGGGGCGTAGGTATGGCTACACCTTC. It translates to CASKDREGRRYGYTF.

The CDR3 sequence: CASSYPATEQYF. The CDR3 DNA reads as TGTGCCAGCAGTTACCCGGCTACCGAGCAGTACTTC. This chain uses TRBV6-6 with TRBJ2-7; no firm D call. The CDR3 runs to 12 residues. Germline assignment: CDR1 MNHNY and CDR2 SVGAGI (reference sequence). Trimming took off 2 bases at V and 6 bases at J, with 8 bases between the two ends.

This clonotype came up many times. This chain joins TRBV11-2 and TRBJ1-2, with TRBD1 as a possible D gene (5 bases). V was cut by 2 bases and J by 9 bases, with 13 bases left in between. The CDR3 spans 13 residues. Per the germline V gene, CDR1 is SGHAT and CDR2 is FQNNGV. As DNA, the CDR3 is TGTGCCAGCAGCTTAACCAGGGAAAGAAGCTACACCTTC. Its translation: CASSLTRERSYTF.

This clonotype appeared many times. The J gene is TRBJ1-5, the V gene TRBV28; D is uncertain. From germline, CDR1 is MDHEN and CDR2 SYDVKM. V gave up 8 bases and J gave up 9 bases, with 17 bases separating them. This CDR3 comprises 13 residues. DNA of the CDR3: TGTGCCAGCGGGCTCTTCCGGAAAGCGCCCCAGCATTTT. It codes for CASGLFRKAPQHF.

The rearrangement links TRBV18 to TRBJ1-1; no definite D call. The length of the CDR3 is 14 residues. Germline CDR1 KGHSH, CDR2 LQKENI. V lost 2 bases to trimming and J lost 1 base, with 8 bases between them. CDR3 in amino acids: CASSPGMTNTEAFF. The CDR3, as DNA: TGTGCCAGCTCACCAGGAATGACGAACACTGAAGCTTTCTTT. Variable domain in full (rest from reference TRBV18 and TRBJ1-1): NAGVMQNPRHLVRRRGQEARLRCSPMKGHSHVYWYRQLPEEGLKFMVYLQKENIIDESGMPKERFSAEFPKEGPSILRIQQVVRGDSAAYFCASSPGMTNTEAFFGQGTRLTVV.

This clonotype was seen more than once but under ten times. The rearrangement links TRBV6-2 or TRBV6-3 to TRBJ1-1; D gene ambiguous. Germline-derived CDR1 and CDR2 are MNHEY and SVGEGT. The V gene lost 0 bases and the J gene lost 6 bases, with 20 bases spanning the gap. The CDR3 totals 17 residues. The DNA of the CDR3 is TGTGCCAGCAGTTACTCGGGCAGGTATAGGGTTCTCCCTGAAGCTTTCTTT. This encodes CASSYSGRYRVLPEAFF.

This chain uses TRBV27 with TRBJ1-2; no clear D gene. Trimming cost V 0 bases and J 5 bases, with 25 bases left between them. In germline, CDR1 is MNHEY, CDR2 SMNVEV (reference sequence). CDR3 length: 19 residues. The CDR3 DNA reads TGTGCCAGCAGTTTATCTTTAGCCCGTGGGCAGCTCCTGGGGTATGGCTACACCTTC. Its protein product is CASSLSLARGQLLGYGYTF.

The J gene is TRBJ1-6, the V gene TRBV27; no reliable D call. The germline V gene encodes CDR1 MNHEY and CDR2 SMNVEV (reference sequence). The CDR3 runs to 13 residues. V lost 0 bases and J 11 bases, leaving 8 bases between the germline ends. The CDR3: CASSLSPLPPLHF. CDR3 in DNA: TGTGCCAGCAGTTTATCTCCTTTGCCACCCCTCCACTTT.